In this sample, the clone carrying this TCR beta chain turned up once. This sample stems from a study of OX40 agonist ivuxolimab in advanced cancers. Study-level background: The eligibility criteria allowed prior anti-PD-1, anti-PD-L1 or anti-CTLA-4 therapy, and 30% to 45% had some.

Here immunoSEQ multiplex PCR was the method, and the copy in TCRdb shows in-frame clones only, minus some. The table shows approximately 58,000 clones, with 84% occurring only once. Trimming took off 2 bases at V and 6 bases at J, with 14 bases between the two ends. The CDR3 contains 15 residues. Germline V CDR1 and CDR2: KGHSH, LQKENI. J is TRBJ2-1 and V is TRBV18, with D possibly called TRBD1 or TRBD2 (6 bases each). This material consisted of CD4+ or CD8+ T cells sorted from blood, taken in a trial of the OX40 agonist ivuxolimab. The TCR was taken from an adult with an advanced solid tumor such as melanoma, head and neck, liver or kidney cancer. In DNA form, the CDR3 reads TGTGCCAGCTCACCATCCCGGGGGCCGAGCAATGAGCAGTTCTTC. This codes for CASSPSRGPSNEQFF.